These T cell receptor beta chains were read from a single sample in a study of PD-1 blockade in mismatch repair-deficient tumors. Clones were sequenced by immunoSEQ multiplex PCR, and TCRdb holds only the in-frame ones, with some missing. The repertoire holds about 51,000 clones, about 84% seen once, with about 8.1% in the top ten. The starting material was peripheral blood, obtained approximately 18 weeks after starting pembrolizumab. The receptors come from an adult with mismatch repair-deficient cancer. CDR3s include the opening cysteine and the closing phenylalanine or tryptophan. D genes are given only for firm matches. Clone size, where shown, is once, few, many, or a class for clones that have expanded.

>-|TRBJ2-1|-|TRBV7-6
CASSRGTARTLINEQFF
TGTGCCAGCAGCCGAGGGACGGCGAGGACCCTAATCAATGAGCAGTTCTTC
>-|TRBJ2-1|TRBD2|TRBV9
CASSSFLAGSYNEQFF
TGTGCCAGCAGCTCTTTCCTAGCGGGTTCTTACAATGAGCAGTTCTTC
>few|TRBJ2-7|TRBD1|TRBV7-6
CASSIGQGLYEQYF
TGTGCCAGCAGCATCGGACAGGGCCTCTACGAGCAGTACTTC
>-|TRBJ1-2|-|TRBV4-1
CASSQVWNYGYTF
TGCGCCAGCAGCCAAGTATGGAACTATGGCTACACCTTC
>-|TRBJ2-3|TRBD1|TRBV27
CASRPPGTGVGTQYF
TGTGCCAGCAGGCCTCCCGGGACAGGGGTTGGTACGCAGTATTTT
>few|TRBJ1-2|TRBD1|TRBV10-3
CAISGETGTFGYTF
TGTGCCATCAGTGGAGAGACAGGGACCTTCGGCTACACCTTC
>-|TRBJ2-3|TRBD2|TRBV11-2
CASSSNLLAGGGDTDTQYF
TGTGCCAGCAGCTCTAACTTACTAGCGGGAGGGGGAGACACAGATACGCAGTATTTT
>-|TRBJ1-1|-|TRBV7-9
CASSYAWGTEAFF
TGTGCCAGCAGCTACGCCTGGGGCACTGAAGCTTTCTTT
>-|TRBJ1-3|-|TRBV12-5
CASGNSGASGNTIYF
TGTGCTAGTGGTAACTCAGGGGCATCTGGAAACACCATATATTTT
>-|TRBJ2-3|-|TRBV7-2
CASSPSLSTDTQYF
TGTGCCAGCAGTCCTTCGCTAAGCACAGATACGCAGTATTTT
>-|TRBJ2-7|TRBD1|TRBV5-6
CASSWTGNNPYEQYF
TGTGCCAGCAGCTGGACAGGGAATAACCCCTACGAGCAGTACTTC
>-|TRBJ1-4|-|TRBV4-2
CASSLNRGATNEKLFF
TGTGCCAGCAGCCTCAACCGAGGTGCAACTAATGAAAAACTGTTTTTT
>-|TRBJ1-1|-|TRBV19
CASSFQGLRTEAFF
TGTGCCAGTAGTTTCCAGGGACTTCGAACTGAAGCTTTCTTT
>-|TRBJ2-1|TRBD2|TRBV9
CASSPRIAGVYNEQFF
TGTGCCAGCAGCCCTCGGATAGCGGGAGTCTACAATGAGCAGTTCTTC
>-|TRBJ2-7|-|TRBV19
CARWLPGHQEGTYEQYF
TGTGCCAGATGGCTACCGGGACACCAAGAGGGCACCTACGAGCAGTACTTC
>-|TRBJ2-1|TRBD2|TRBV19
CASSPSGGRVYNEQFF
TGTGCCAGTAGCCCTAGCGGCGGGAGAGTGTACAATGAGCAGTTCTTC
>large|TRBJ2-7|-|TRBV7-9
CASESRNSYEQYF
TGTGCCAGCGAAAGCAGGAATTCCTACGAGCAGTACTTC
>-|TRBJ2-7|-|TRBV5-6
CASSHRRSRGYEQYF
TGTGCCAGCAGCCATCGGCGTTCCAGGGGCTACGAGCAGTACTTC
>-|TRBJ2-4|-|TRBV25-1
CASIQGSIQYF
TGTGCCAGCATACAGGGATCCATTCAGTACTTC
>-|TRBJ2-6|-|TRBV6-5
CASRRTHTGANVLTF
TGTGCCAGCAGGCGGACGCACACTGGGGCCAACGTCCTGACTTTC
>-|TRBJ2-1|TRBD1|TRBV28
CASSSRTGGSYHSSYNEQFF
TGTGCCAGCAGTTCACGGACAGGGGGTAGCTACCATAGCTCCTACAATGAGCAGTTCTTC
>-|TRBJ1-2|-|TRBV7-9
CASSFRDVDGYTF
TGTGCCAGCAGCTTCCGGGACGTGGATGGCTACACCTTC